One and the same sample provided the 8 T cell receptor beta chains below, sequenced in a study of shared clonotypes between healthy human individuals. CD45RO-negative, CCR7-selected cells formed the naive CD8 fraction, which excluded terminally differentiated effector memory CD45RA+ cells. Produced via immunoSEQ multiplex PCR; TCRdb's table is partial and in-frame only. This table has around 650,000 clones, roughly 96% appearing once. The specimen was naive CD8+ T cells sorted from blood. Receptors were obtained from a woman aged 25 to 45 in good health.

V gene TRBV27 combines with J gene TRBJ2-4, with D hard to call. Per the germline V gene, CDR1 is MNHEY and CDR2 is SMNVEV (reference sequence). V lost 5 bases and J 6 bases, leaving 11 bases between the germline ends. The CDR3 sequence is 13 residues long. The CDR3 loop is CASSITTGNIQYF. In DNA, the CDR3 is TGTGCCAGCAGTATAACGACGGGAAACATTCAGTACTTC.

This clone showed up just once. CDR3 loop: CASSPLGQETQYF. The CDR3 nucleotides read TGTGCCAGCAGCCCGCTAGGGCAAGAGACCCAGTACTTC. The gene calls are TRBV27 and TRBJ2-5, with D hard to call. The length of the CDR3 is 13 residues. Germline V lookup: CDR1 MNHEY, CDR2 SMNVEV (reference sequence). Trimming removed 6 bases from V and 2 bases from J, with 10 bases in between.

The chain recombines TRBV11-2 with TRBJ2-7; 7 positions match TRBD1. The J segment lost 4 bases and the V segment lost 1 base, leaving 7 bases of the junction unmatched. The CDR3 runs 15 residues. CDR1 is SGHAT, CDR2 FQNNGV, per germline. The CDR3 here is CASSLGMGTVYEQYF. CDR3 sequence (DNA): TGTGCCAGCAGCTTAGGCATGGGGACAGTATACGAGCAGTACTTC.

The CDR3 spells CSVYRQGRGYEQYF. The CDR3 nucleotides are TGCAGCGTTTATCGGCAGGGTCGAGGATACGAGCAGTACTTC. V usage is TRBV29-1 and J usage is TRBJ2-7; D is possibly TRBD1 (5 bases). Trimming removed 5 bases at V and 4 bases at J, with 18 bases between. CDR1 is SQVTM, CDR2 ANQGSEA, per germline. This CDR3 contains 14 residues.

The rearrangement uses TRBV14 and TRBJ2-7; no definite D call. Between the trimmed V and J ends, which lost 3 bases and 6 bases, there was a span of 15 bases. The CDR3 is 14 residues long. Germline V CDR1 and CDR2: SGHDN, FVKESK. CDR3 nucleotide sequence: TGTGCCAGCAGCCATTATTTGGCCCCAGGCGAGCAGTACTTC. This gives the protein CASSHYLAPGEQYF. Combining the CDR3 with reference TRBV14 and TRBJ2-7 gives the whole variable domain EAGVTQFPSHSVIEKGQTVTLRCDPISGHDNLYWYRRVMGKEIKFLLHFVKESKQDESGMPNNRFLAERTGGTYSTLKVQPAELEDSGVYFCASSHYLAPGEQYFGPGTRLTVT.

This clone occurred once. The chain carries TRBV7-9 and TRBJ2-4; D remains unclear. Trimming took off 2 bases at V and 7 bases at J, with 9 bases between the two ends. The length of the CDR3 is 13 residues. The germline V gene has CDR1 SEHNR and CDR2 FQNEAQ (reference sequence). This CDR3 is CASSLSLENIQYF. The CDR3 DNA is TGTGCCAGCAGCTTATCCCTGGAGAACATTCAGTACTTC. Drawing the rest from reference TRBV7-9 and TRBJ2-4, the complete variable domain is DTGVSQNPRHKITKRGQNVTFRCDPISEHNRLYWYRQTLGQGPEFLTYFQNEAQLEKSRLLSDRFSAERPKGSFSTLEIQRTEQGDSAMYLCASSLSLENIQYFGAGTRLSVL.

The chain is built from TRBV30 and TRBJ2-7, with TRBD2 identical over 9 bases. Trimming at V came to 3 bases and at J to 4 bases, leaving 16 bases not matched to a gene. CDR1 and CDR2 from the germline V gene are GTSNPN and SVGIG (reference sequence). The CDR3 is made up of 17 amino acids. The chain's CDR3 is CAWSPLPRTSAGYEQYF. CDR3 nucleotide sequence: TGTGCCTGGAGCCCACTCCCCCGGACTAGCGCGGGGTACGAGCAGTACTTC.

This chain joins TRBV6-1 and TRBJ1-4; 10 bases agree with TRBD1. The V gene end was trimmed by 3 bases and the J gene end by 6 bases; junction bases not matched to a gene: 13. CDR3 length equals 18 residues. Germline-derived CDR1 and CDR2 are MNHNS and SASEGT. The CDR3 sequence: CASSDTGTGVSVYEKLFF. The CDR3 bases are TGTGCCAGCAGTGACACCGGGACAGGGGTCTCGGTTTATGAAAAACTGTTTTTT.